This entry lists 6 T cell receptor beta chains sequenced from one sample in a study of cytomegalovirus exposure and HLA in healthy donors. Libraries were prepared by immunoSEQ multiplex PCR; TCRdb keeps only in-frame clonotypes and omits some of them. Of 60,000 to 75,000 clones in the sample, approximately 95% were seen once. Source material: PBMCs. All receptors derive from a woman younger than 30 in good health and CMV-seropositive.

The chain uses TRBV18 and TRBJ1-4, with D perhaps matching TRBD1 (5 bases). Deletions cut 2 bases from V and 8 bases from J, with 12 bases between. The CDR3 runs 14 residues. The V gene's germline CDR1 is KGHSH and CDR2 LQKENI. The CDR3 here is CASSPSGELEKLFF. The CDR3 coding sequence is TGTGCCAGCTCACCATCGGGGGAGCTAGAAAAACTGTTTTTT.

This chain joins TRBV28 and TRBJ2-5; possible D gene TRBD1, 6 bases. The CDR3 has 13 residues. V lost 2 bases and J lost 7, with 11 bases in between. Per germline, CDR1 MDHEN and CDR2 SYDVKM. CDR3 sequence: CASSLRGKRTQYF. The DNA for the CDR3 is TGTGCCAGCAGTTTAAGGGGGAAGCGGACCCAGTACTTC.

CDR3 residues: CATSRGGVDTIYF. The CDR3 region has the DNA TGTGCCACCAGCAGAGGCGGGGTGGACACCATATATTTT. The chain employs TRBV15 and TRBJ1-3; D is unclear. Germline values: CDR1 LNHNV, CDR2 YYDKDF (reference sequence). Trimming took off 1 base at V and 8 bases at J, with 9 bases between the two ends. The CDR3 length is 13 residues.

The V and J genes are TRBV7-6 and TRBJ2-7, with TRBD2 identical over 9 bases. In germline, CDR1 is SGHVS, CDR2 FNYEAQ. There are 15 residues in the CDR3. V gave up 3 bases and J gave up 6 bases; unmatched junction bases: 9. The CDR3 bases are TGTGCCAGCAGCTTGAGGGCGGGGGGGCCGTCCGAGCAGTACTTC. As protein: CASSLRAGGPSEQYF.

The chain joins TRBV29-1 to TRBJ1-1, with a weak D call TRBD1 (5 bases). The CDR3 runs to 13 residues. V dropped 5 bases and J dropped 3 bases, with 13 bases sitting between them. Germline lookup yields CDR1 SQVTM and CDR2 ANQGSEA. CDR3 amino acids: CSVTSWGDTEAFF. In nucleotides, the CDR3 is TGCAGCGTTACTTCGTGGGGGGACACTGAAGCTTTCTTT.

CDR3 protein: CASSQQSQQETQYF. The CDR3 bases are TGCGCCAGCAGCCAACAGTCACAGCAAGAGACCCAGTACTTC. The genes are TRBV4-1 and TRBJ2-5, with D uncertain. The CDR3 runs 14 residues. Per germline, CDR1 MGHRA and CDR2 YSYEKL. V lost 2 bases to trimming and J lost 2 bases, with 9 bases between them.